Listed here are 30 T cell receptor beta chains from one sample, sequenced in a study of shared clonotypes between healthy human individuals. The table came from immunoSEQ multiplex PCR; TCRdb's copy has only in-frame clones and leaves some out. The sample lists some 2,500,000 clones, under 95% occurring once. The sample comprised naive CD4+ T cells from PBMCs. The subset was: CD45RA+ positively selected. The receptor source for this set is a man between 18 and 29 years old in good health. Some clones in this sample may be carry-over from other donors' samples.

The CDR3: CASSPRMRTPNEQFF. In DNA, the CDR3 is TGTGCCAGTAGCCCCCGTATGAGGACTCCAAATGAGCAGTTCTTC. The gene calls are TRBV19 and TRBJ2-1; tentative D call: TRBD2 (5 bases). V was clipped by 6 bases and J by 7 bases, with 19 bases between them. The CDR3 length is 15 residues. Germline V CDR1 and CDR2: LNHDA, SQIVND (reference sequence).

The CDR3 bases are TGTGCCAGCAGTTACTCCTTTCAGGGTCGTACTGAAGCTTTCTTT. It encodes CASSYSFQGRTEAFF. The J gene is TRBJ1-1, the V gene TRBV6-5, with D perhaps TRBD1 (5 bases). This CDR3 has 15 residues. V shed 0 bases and J shed 5 bases, with 13 bases lying between them. Germline V CDR1 and CDR2: MNHEY, SVGAGI.

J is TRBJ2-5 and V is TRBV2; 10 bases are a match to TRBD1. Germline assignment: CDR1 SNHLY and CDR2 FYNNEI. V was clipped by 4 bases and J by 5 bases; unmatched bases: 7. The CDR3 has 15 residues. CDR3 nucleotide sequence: TGTGCCAGCAGTGGCAGACAGGGGGCCATGGAGACCCAGTACTTC. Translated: CASSGRQGAMETQYF.

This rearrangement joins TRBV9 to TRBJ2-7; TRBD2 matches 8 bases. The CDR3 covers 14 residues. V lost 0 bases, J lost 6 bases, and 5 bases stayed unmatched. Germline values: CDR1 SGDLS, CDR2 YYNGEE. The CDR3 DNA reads TGTGCCAGCAGCGTAGGAAGCGGGAGTCTCGAGCAGTACTTC. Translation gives CASSVGSGSLEQYF.

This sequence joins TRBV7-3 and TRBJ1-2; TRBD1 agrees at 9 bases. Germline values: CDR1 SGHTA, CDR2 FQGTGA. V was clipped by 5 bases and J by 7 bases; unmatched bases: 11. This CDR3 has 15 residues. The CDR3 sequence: CASSPGSDRGTGYTF. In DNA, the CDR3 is TGTGCCAGCAGCCCCGGATCGGACAGGGGTACTGGCTACACCTTC.

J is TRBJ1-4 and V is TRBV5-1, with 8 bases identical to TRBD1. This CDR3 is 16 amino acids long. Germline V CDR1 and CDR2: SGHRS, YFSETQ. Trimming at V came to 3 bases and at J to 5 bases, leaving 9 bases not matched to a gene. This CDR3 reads CASSSEWTGRNEKLFF. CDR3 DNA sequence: TGCGCCAGCAGCTCGGAGTGGACAGGGAGAAATGAAAAACTGTTTTTT.

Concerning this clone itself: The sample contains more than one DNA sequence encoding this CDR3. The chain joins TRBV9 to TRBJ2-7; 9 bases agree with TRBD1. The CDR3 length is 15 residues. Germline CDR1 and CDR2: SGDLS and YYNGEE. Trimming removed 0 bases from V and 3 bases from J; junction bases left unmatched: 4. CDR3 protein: CASSVAPGQGYEQYF. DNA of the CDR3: TGTGCCAGCAGCGTAGCACCGGGACAGGGCTACGAGCAGTACTTC.

The chain's CDR3 is CASSQSLFRPANEKLFF. For the CDR3, the DNA is TGTGCCAGCAGCCAGAGTTTATTTCGGCCAGCTAATGAAAAACTGTTTTTT. This chain joins TRBV7-8 and TRBJ1-4; D uncertain. The CDR3 spans 17 residues. V was clipped by 5 bases and J by 3 bases, with 19 bases between them. Per germline, CDR1 SGHVS and CDR2 FQNEAQ.

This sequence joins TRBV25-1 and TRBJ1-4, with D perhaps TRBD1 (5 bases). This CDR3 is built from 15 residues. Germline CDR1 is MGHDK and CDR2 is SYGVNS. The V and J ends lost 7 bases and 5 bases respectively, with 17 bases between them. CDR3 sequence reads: CASTPGKGLNEKLFF. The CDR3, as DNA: TGTGCCAGCACCCCCGGGAAGGGACTCAATGAAAAACTGTTTTTT.

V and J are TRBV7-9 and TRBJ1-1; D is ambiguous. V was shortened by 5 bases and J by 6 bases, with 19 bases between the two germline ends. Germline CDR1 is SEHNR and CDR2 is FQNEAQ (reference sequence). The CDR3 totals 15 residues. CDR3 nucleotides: TGTGCCAGCAGCCCCACCCGAGATAGGGTGGCTGAAGCTTTCTTT. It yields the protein CASSPTRDRVAEAFF.

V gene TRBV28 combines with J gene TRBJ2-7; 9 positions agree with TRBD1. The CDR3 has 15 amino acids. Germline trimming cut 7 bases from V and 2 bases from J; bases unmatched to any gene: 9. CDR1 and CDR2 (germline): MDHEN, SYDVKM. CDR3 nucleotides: TGTGCCAGCACCCCCGCGACAGGGGGGGCCTACGAGCAGTACTTC. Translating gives CASTPATGGAYEQYF.

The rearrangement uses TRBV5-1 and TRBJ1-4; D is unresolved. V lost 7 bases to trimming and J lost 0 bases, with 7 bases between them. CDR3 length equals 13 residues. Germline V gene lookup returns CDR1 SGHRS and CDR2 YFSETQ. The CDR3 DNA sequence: TGCGCCAGCGGTGATGCAACTAATGAAAAACTGTTTTTT. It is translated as CASGDATNEKLFF. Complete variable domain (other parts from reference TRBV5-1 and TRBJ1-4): KAGVTQTPRYLIKTRGQQVTLSCSPISGHRSVSWYQQTPGQGLQFLFEYFSETQRNKGNFPGRFSGRQFSNSRSEMNVSTLELGDSALYLCASGDATNEKLFFGSGTQLSVL.

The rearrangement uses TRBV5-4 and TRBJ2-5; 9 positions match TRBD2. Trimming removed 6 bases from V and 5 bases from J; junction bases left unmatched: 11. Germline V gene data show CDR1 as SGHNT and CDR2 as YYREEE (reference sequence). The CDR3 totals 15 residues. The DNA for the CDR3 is TGTGCCAGCATCGGCGGGAGGGGTGAGGCTGAGACCCAGTACTTC. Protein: CASIGGRGEAETQYF.

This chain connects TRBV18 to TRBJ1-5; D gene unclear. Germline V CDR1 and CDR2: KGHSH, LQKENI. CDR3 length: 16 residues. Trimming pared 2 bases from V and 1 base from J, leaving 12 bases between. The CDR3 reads CASSPGNSGSNQPQHF. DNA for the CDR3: TGTGCCAGCTCACCAGGGAACAGCGGAAGCAATCAGCCCCAGCATTTT.

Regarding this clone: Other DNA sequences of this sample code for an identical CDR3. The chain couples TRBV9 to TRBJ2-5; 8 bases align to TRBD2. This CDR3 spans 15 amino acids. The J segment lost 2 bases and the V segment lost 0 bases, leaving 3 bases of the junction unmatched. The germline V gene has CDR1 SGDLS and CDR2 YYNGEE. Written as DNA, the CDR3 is TGTGCCAGCAGCGTAGTTGGGACTAGGCAAGAGACCCAGTACTTC. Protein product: CASSVVGTRQETQYF.

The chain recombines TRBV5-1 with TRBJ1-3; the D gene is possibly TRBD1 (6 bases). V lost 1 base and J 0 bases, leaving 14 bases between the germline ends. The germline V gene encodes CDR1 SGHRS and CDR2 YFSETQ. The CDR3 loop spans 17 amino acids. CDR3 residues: CASSLQGGSLSGNTIYF. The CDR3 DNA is TGCGCCAGCAGCTTGCAAGGGGGGAGCCTCTCTGGAAACACCATATATTTT.

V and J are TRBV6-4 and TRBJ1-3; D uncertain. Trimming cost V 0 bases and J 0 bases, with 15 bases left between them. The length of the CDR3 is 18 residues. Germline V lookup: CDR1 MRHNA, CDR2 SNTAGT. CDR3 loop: CASSDSIFPSPSGNTIYF. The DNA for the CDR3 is TGTGCCAGCAGTGACTCGATCTTTCCGAGTCCCTCTGGAAACACCATATATTTT.

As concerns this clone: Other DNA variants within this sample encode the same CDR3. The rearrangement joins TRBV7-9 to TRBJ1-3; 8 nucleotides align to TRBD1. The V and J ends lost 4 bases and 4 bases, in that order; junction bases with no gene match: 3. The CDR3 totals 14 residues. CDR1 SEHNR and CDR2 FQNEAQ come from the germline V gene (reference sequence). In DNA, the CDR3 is TGTGCCAGCAGCTCAGGGACAGGAGGAAACACCATATATTTT. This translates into CASSSGTGGNTIYF.

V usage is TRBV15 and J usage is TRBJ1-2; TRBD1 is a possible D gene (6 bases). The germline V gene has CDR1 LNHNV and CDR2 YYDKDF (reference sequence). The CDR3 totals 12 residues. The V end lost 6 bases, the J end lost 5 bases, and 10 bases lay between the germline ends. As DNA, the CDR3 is TGTGCCACCAGTCTAAGGGGGTATGGCTACACCTTC. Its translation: CATSLRGYGYTF.

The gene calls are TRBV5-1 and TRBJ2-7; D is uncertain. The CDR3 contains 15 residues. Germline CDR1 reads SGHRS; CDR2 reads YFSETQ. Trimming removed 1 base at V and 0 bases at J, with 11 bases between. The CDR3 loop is CASSLTGSLSYEQYF. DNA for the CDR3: TGCGCCAGCAGCTTGACGGGCAGCCTCTCCTACGAGCAGTACTTC.

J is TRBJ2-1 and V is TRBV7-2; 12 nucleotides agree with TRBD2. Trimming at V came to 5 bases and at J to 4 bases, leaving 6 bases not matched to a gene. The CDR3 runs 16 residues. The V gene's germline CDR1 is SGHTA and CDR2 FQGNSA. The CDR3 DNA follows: TGTGCCAGCAGCCCCCCTAGCGGGAGGGTTTACAATGAGCAGTTCTTC. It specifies CASSPPSGRVYNEQFF.

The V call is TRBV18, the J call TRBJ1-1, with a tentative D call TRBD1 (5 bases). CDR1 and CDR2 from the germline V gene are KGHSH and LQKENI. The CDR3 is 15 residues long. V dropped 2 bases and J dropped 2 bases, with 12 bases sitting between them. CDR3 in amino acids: CASSPGALINTEAFF. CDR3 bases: TGTGCCAGCTCACCAGGGGCCCTTATAAACACTGAAGCTTTCTTT.

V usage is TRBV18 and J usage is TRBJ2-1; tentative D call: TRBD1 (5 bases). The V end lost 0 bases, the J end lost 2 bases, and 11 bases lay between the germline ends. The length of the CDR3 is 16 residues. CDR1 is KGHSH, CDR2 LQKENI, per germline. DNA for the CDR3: TGTGCCAGCTCACCACCGGGGCCCGAGACCTACAATGAGCAGTTCTTC. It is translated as CASSPPGPETYNEQFF.

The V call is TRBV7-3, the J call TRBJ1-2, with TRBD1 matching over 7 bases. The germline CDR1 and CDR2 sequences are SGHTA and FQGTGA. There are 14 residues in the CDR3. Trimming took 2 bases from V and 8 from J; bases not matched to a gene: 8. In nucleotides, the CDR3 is TGTGCCAGCAGCTTAGGGACAGCCGGTAGCGGCTACACCTTC. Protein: CASSLGTAGSGYTF.

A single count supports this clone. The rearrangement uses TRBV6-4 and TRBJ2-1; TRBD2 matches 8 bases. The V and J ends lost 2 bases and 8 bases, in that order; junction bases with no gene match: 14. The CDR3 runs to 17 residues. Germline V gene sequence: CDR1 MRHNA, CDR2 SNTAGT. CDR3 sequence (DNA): TGTGCCAGCAGTGACAGGGGGGTAGCGGGAAAAGGCGATGAGCAGTTCTTC. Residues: CASSDRGVAGKGDEQFF.

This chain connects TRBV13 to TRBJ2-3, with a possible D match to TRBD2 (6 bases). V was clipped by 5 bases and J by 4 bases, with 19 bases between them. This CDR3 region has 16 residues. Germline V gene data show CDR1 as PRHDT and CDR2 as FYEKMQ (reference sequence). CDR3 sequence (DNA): TGTGCCAGCAGCCCCAATCGCGGAGGGGCGGCAGATACGCAGTATTTT. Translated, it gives CASSPNRGGAADTQYF.

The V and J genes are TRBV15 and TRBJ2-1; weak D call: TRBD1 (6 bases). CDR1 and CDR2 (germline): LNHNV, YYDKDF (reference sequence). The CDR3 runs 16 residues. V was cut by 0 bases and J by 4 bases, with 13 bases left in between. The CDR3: CATSRDMTGSYNEQFF. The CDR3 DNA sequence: TGTGCCACCAGCAGAGATATGACAGGTTCTTACAATGAGCAGTTCTTC.

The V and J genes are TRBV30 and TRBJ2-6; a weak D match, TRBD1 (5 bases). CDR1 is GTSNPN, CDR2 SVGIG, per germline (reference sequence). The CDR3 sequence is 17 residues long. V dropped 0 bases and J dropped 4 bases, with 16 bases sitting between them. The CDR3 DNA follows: TGTGCCTGGAGTGTGGGCAGGGCCTCCCTCGGGGCCAACGTCCTGACTTTC. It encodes CAWSVGRASLGANVLTF.

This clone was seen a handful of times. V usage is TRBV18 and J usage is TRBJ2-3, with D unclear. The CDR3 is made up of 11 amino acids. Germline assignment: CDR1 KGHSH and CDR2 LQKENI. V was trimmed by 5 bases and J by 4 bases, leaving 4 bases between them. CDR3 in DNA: TGTGCCAGCTCAGAATCAGATACGCAGTATTTT. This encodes CASSESDTQYF. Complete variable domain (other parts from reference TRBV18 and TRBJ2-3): NAGVMQNPRHLVRRRGQEARLRCSPMKGHSHVYWYRQLPEEGLKFMVYLQKENIIDESGMPKERFSAEFPKEGPSILRIQQVVRGDSAAYFCASSESDTQYFGPGTRLTVL.

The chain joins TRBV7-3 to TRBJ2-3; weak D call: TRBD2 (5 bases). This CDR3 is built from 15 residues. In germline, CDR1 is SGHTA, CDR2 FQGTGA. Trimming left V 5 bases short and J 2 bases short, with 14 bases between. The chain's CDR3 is CASSLGSGITDTQYF. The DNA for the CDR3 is TGTGCCAGCAGCCTAGGGAGCGGCATCACAGATACGCAGTATTTT.